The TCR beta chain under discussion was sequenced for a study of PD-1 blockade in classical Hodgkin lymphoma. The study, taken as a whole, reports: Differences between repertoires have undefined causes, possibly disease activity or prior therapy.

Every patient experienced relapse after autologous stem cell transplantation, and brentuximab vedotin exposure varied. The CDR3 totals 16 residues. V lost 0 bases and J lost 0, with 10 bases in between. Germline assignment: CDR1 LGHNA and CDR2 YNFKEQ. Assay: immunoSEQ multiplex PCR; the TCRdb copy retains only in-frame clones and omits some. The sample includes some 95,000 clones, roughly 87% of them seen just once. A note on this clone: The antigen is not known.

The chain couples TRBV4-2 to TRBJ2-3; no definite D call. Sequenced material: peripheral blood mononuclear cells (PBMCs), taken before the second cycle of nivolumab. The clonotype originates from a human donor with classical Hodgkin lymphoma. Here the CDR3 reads CASSQEDEASTDTQYF. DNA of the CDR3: TGTGCCAGCAGCCAAGAGGACGAAGCTAGCACAGATACGCAGTATTTT.